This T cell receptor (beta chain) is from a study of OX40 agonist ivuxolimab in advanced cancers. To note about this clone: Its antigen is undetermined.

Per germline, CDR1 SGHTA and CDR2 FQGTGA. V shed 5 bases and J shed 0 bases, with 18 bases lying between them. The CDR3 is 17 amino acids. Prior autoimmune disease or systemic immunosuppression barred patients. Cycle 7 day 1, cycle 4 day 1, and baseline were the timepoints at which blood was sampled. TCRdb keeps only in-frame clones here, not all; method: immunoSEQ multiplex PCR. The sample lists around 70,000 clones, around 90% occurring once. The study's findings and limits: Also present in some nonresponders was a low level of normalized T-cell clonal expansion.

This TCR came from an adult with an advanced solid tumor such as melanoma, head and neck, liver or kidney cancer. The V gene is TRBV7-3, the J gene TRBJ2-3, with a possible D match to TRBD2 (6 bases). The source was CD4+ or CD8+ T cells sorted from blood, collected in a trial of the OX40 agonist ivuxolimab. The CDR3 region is CASSPRGGGTSTDTQYF. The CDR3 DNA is TGTGCCAGCAGCCCCCGGGGTGGCGGGACTAGCACAGATACGCAGTATTTT.